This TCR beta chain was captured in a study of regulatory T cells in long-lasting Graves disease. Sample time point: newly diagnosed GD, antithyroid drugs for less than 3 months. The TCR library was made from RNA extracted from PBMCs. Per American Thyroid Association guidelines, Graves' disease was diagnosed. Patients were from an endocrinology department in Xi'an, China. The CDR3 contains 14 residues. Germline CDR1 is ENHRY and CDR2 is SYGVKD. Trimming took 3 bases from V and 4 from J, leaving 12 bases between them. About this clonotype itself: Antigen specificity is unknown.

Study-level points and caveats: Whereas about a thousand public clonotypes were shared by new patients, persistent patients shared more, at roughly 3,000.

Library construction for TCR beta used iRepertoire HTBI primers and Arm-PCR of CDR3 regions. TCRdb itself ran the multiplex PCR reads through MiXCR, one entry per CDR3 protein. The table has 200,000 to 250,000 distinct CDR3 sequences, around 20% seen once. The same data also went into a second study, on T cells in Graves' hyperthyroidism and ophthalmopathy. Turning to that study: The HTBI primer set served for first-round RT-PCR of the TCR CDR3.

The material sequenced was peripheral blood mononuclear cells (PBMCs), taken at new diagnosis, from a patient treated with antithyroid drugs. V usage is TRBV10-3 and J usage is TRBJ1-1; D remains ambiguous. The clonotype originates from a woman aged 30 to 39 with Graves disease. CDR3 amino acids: CAISEGKTGTEAFF. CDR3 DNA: TGTGCCATCAGTGAAGGGAAGACGGGCACTGAAGCTTTCTTT.